This entry lists 20 T cell receptor beta chains sequenced from one sample in a study of blood T cell repertoires in COVID-19. Here immunoSEQ multiplex PCR was the method, and the copy in TCRdb shows in-frame clones only, minus some. The data show roughly 330,000 clones, 70% to 90% seen once. The sample comprised PBMCs or T cells enriched from blood (not recorded which). Receptors originate from a woman in her thirties who had recovered from COVID-19.

The chain employs TRBV30 and TRBJ2-2, with TRBD1 matching over 7 bases. Per the germline V gene, CDR1 is GTSNPN and CDR2 is SVGIG (reference sequence). The V and J ends lost 6 bases and 3 bases, in that order; junction bases with no gene match: 1. The CDR3 runs 12 residues. The CDR3 reads CACGQDTGELFF. As DNA, the CDR3 is TGTGCCTGTGGACAGGACACCGGGGAGCTGTTTTTT.

The V gene is TRBV6-5, the J gene TRBJ1-6, with D tentatively TRBD1 (6 bases). The germline V gene encodes CDR1 MNHEY and CDR2 SVGAGI. The CDR3 has 15 residues. V shed 3 bases and J shed 2 bases, with 8 bases lying between them. CDR3 DNA: TGTGCCAGCAGTTATTACAGGGCCTATAATTCACCCCTCCACTTT. Amino acids: CASSYYRAYNSPLHF.

The rearrangement joins TRBV5-1 to TRBJ1-1; a weak D match, TRBD1 (6 bases). V shed 6 bases and J shed 4 bases, with 19 bases lying between them. CDR1 is SGHRS, CDR2 YFSETQ, per germline. This CDR3 region has 15 residues. In nucleotides, the CDR3 is TGCGCCAGCAATGGATTGTCAGGGGCGCCCACTGAAGCTTTCTTT. Protein sequence: CASNGLSGAPTEAFF.

The rearrangement uses TRBV2 and TRBJ1-2, with 10 nucleotides matching TRBD1. Germline V gene data show CDR1 as SNHLY and CDR2 as FYNNEI. The length of the CDR3 is 13 residues. V lost 6 bases to trimming and J lost 8 bases; unmatched junction nucleotides: 6. The CDR3 bases are TGTGCCAGCAGAGAGACAGGGGGCGAGGGCTACACCTTC. Translation gives CASRETGGEGYTF.

This chain uses TRBV30 with TRBJ1-2, with D hard to call. V shed 2 bases and J shed 4 bases, with 20 bases lying between them. The CDR3 runs to 16 residues. Germline V gene sequence: CDR1 GTSNPN, CDR2 SVGIG (reference sequence). The CDR3 bases are TGTGCCTGGAGTCTTCCCTCTGGGCCCGGAGGCTATGGCTACACCTTC. Its protein is CAWSLPSGPGGYGYTF.

This clone was seen a single time. The genes are TRBV7-8 and TRBJ1-4; D ambiguous. This CDR3 region has 16 residues. The germline CDR1 and CDR2 sequences are SGHVS and FQNEAQ. Trimming pared 5 bases from V and 3 bases from J, leaving 16 bases between. The chain's CDR3 is CASSIGLTVANEKLFF. CDR3 sequence (DNA): TGTGCCAGCAGCATTGGGCTTACGGTAGCTAATGAAAAACTGTTTTTT.

The chain employs TRBV2 and TRBJ1-6; no clear D. Germline CDR1 reads SNHLY; CDR2 reads FYNNEI. The CDR3 is 14 residues long. V shed 3 bases and J shed 9 bases, with 12 bases lying between them. This CDR3 reads CASSDLLRGSPLHF. For the CDR3, the DNA is TGTGCCAGCAGTGACCTTCTCCGGGGTTCACCCCTCCACTTT. The whole variable domain, remainder taken from reference TRBV2 and TRBJ1-6, is EPEVTQTPSHQVTQMGQEVILRCVPISNHLYFYWYRQILGQKVEFLVSFYNNEISEKSEIFDDQFSVERPDGSNFTLKIRSTKLEDSAMYFCASSDLLRGSPLHFGNGTRLTVT.

This clone showed up just once. The rearrangement links TRBV30 to TRBJ2-7; tentatively, D is TRBD1 (6 bases). V was trimmed by 2 bases and J by 6 bases, leaving 14 bases between them. The CDR3 is 13 amino acids. Looked up from germline, CDR1 is GTSNPN and CDR2 is SVGIG (reference sequence). The CDR3 here is CAWSTRGGSEQYF. CDR3 coding DNA: TGTGCCTGGAGTACCAGGGGTGGTTCCGAGCAGTACTTC.

CDR3 nucleotide sequence: TGTGCCAGCAGCCTGACAGGGGACTATGGCTACACCTTC. This encodes CASSLTGDYGYTF. This rearrangement joins TRBV5-6 to TRBJ1-2, with TRBD1 identical over 8 bases. Trimming removed 4 bases from V and 3 bases from J; junction bases left unmatched: 2. CDR3 size: 13 residues. Germline assignment: CDR1 SGHDT and CDR2 YYEEEE.

V gene TRBV5-4 combines with J gene TRBJ2-7; 10 positions match TRBD2. Looked up from germline, CDR1 is SGHNT and CDR2 is YYREEE (reference sequence). The junction had 5 bases not matched to a gene; V was cut back by 2 bases and J by 3 bases. This CDR3 contains 15 residues. The chain's CDR3 is CASSLTLAGGYEQYF. The CDR3 DNA reads TGTGCCAGCAGCTTAACCTTAGCGGGGGGCTACGAGCAGTACTTC.

This chain connects TRBV5-4 to TRBJ1-2, with 7 bases that match TRBD1. Germline values: CDR1 SGHNT, CDR2 YYREEE (reference sequence). CDR3 size: 14 residues. The J segment lost 3 bases and the V segment lost 3 bases, leaving 5 bases of the junction unmatched. CDR3: CASSSLGTDYGYTF. DNA of the CDR3: TGTGCCAGCAGCTCCCTAGGGACAGACTATGGCTACACCTTC.

The chain recombines TRBV5-8 with TRBJ2-2; 8 bases are a match to TRBD1. The germline gives CDR1 SGHTS, CDR2 YDEGEE. Unmatched junction bases numbered 6, after V lost 4 bases and J lost 1 base. The CDR3 is 16 residues long. Here the CDR3 DNA reads TGTGCCAGCAGCCGCGGGACAGGACGGAACACCGGGGAGCTGTTTTTT. This codes for CASSRGTGRNTGELFF.

This chain links TRBV19 with TRBJ1-5, with D possibly matching TRBD1 (6 bases). The CDR3 contains 15 residues. The germline V gene has CDR1 LNHDA and CDR2 SQIVND (reference sequence). V lost 0 bases and J 7 bases, leaving 13 bases between the germline ends. In nucleotides, the CDR3 is TGTGCCAGTAGTATAGATCTGAGGGGGTGGCAGCCCCAGCATTTT. This codes for CASSIDLRGWQPQHF.

CDR3 DNA sequence: TGTGCCAGCAGTACCGGGACAGCCGGCAACTATGGCTACACCTTC. It translates to CASSTGTAGNYGYTF. The chain uses TRBV5-5 and TRBJ1-2; 7 positions match TRBD1. Trimming removed 5 bases from V and 2 bases from J; junction bases left unmatched: 9. Germline CDR1 and CDR2: SGHKS and YYEKEE (reference sequence). This CDR3 has 15 residues. Looking up the rest from reference TRBV5-5 and TRBJ1-2 gives the full variable domain: DAGVTQSPTHLIKTRGQQVTLRCSPISGHKSVSWYQQVLGQGPQFIFQYYEKEERGRGNFPDRFSARQFPNYSSELNVNALLLGDSALYLCASSTGTAGNYGYTFGSGTRLTVV.

This clone was recorded once. The CDR3 is CAIRTDRGGNEQYF. CDR3 bases: TGTGCCATCAGGACCGACAGGGGTGGGAACGAGCAGTACTTC. The chain recombines TRBV10-3 with TRBJ2-7; TRBD1 matches 8 bases. The germline V gene encodes CDR1 ENHRY and CDR2 SYGVKD. The CDR3 contains 14 residues. The trim removed 6 bases at V and 5 bases at J, leaving 9 bases unmatched.

This sequence joins TRBV3-1 (or the pseudogene TRBV3-2) and TRBJ1-5; 9 bases are a match to TRBD1. The germline V gene has CDR1 LGHDT and CDR2 YNNKEL (reference sequence). This CDR3 has 15 residues. The J segment lost 2 bases and the V segment lost 4 bases, leaving 3 bases of the junction unmatched. As DNA, the CDR3 is TGTGCCAGCAGCCGGACAGGGGACGGCAATCAGCCCCAGCATTTT. It translates to CASSRTGDGNQPQHF.

V and J are TRBV9 and TRBJ1-1; a possible D gene is TRBD1 (5 bases). This CDR3 region has 14 residues. Germline V lookup: CDR1 SGDLS, CDR2 YYNGEE. V was pared by 4 bases and J by 1 base, with 11 bases between. The CDR3 DNA is TGTGCCAGCAGCAAAGTTGGGGCGAACACTGAAGCTTTCTTT. Amino acids: CASSKVGANTEAFF.

The V and J genes are TRBV29-1 and TRBJ2-1, with 8 bases that match TRBD1. This CDR3 is built from 15 residues. CDR1 is SQVTM and CDR2 is ANQGSEA in the germline V gene. V lost 7 bases to trimming and J lost 9 bases; unmatched junction nucleotides: 17. The CDR3 here is CSDLRRGRGLSEQFF. The CDR3 DNA follows: TGCAGCGACCTACGTCGTGGCAGGGGGCTGAGTGAGCAGTTCTTC.

This clone was observed a handful of times. This rearrangement joins TRBV28 to TRBJ1-3, with D possibly matching TRBD1 (6 bases). Deletions cut 2 bases from V and 3 bases from J, with 14 bases between. Germline CDR1 is MDHEN and CDR2 is SYDVKM. This CDR3 region has 16 residues. CDR3 sequence: CASSLGGGANGNTIYF. CDR3 in DNA: TGTGCCAGCAGTTTAGGTGGGGGCGCGAATGGAAACACCATATATTTT. The entire variable domain, with the rest obtained from reference TRBV28 and TRBJ1-3, is as follows: DVKVTQSSRYLVKRTGEKVFLECVQDMDHENMFWYRQDPGLGLRLIYFSYDVKMKEKGDIPEGYSVSREKKERFSLILESASTNQTSMYLCASSLGGGANGNTIYFGEGSWLTVV.

In its sample, this clone was seen a few times. The V gene is TRBV5-1, the J gene TRBJ1-1; D call uncertain. The CDR3 is 15 residues long. With 4 bases removed from V and 5 bases from J, the gap between germline ends came to 18 bases. Germline-derived CDR1 and CDR2 are SGHRS and YFSETQ. CDR3 sequence (DNA): TGCGCCAGCAGCCAGGACGGCGTGGGGAGGACTGAAGCTTTCTTT. Protein sequence: CASSQDGVGRTEAFF.